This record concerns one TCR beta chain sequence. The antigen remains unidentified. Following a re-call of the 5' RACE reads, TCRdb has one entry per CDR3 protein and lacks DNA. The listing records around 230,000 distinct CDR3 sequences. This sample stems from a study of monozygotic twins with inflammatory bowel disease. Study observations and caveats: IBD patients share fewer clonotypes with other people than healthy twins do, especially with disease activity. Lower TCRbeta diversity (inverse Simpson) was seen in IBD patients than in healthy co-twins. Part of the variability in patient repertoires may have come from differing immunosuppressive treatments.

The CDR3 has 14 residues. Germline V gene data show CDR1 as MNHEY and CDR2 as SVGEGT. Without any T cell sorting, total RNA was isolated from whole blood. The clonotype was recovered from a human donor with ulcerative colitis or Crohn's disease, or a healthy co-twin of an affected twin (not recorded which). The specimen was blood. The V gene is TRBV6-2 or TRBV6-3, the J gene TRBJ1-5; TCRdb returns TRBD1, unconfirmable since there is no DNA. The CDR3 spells CASNRGGGNQPQHF.